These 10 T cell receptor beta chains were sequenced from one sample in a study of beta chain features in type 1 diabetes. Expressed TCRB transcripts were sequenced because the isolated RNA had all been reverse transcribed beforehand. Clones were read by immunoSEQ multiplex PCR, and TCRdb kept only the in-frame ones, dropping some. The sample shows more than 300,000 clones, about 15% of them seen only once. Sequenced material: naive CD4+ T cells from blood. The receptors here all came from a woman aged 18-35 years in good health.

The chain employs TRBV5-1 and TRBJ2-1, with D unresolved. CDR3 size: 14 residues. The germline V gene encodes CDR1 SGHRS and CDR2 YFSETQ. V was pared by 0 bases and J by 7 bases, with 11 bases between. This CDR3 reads CASSLGQPTNEQFF. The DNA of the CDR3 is TGCGCCAGCAGCTTGGGACAACCTACTAATGAGCAGTTCTTC.

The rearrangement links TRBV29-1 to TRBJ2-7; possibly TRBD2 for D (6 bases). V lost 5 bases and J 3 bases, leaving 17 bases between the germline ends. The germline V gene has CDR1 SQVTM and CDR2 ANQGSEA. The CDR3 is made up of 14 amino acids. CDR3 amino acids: CSVWGELGDYEQYF. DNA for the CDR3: TGCAGCGTTTGGGGGGAACTAGGGGACTACGAGCAGTACTTC.

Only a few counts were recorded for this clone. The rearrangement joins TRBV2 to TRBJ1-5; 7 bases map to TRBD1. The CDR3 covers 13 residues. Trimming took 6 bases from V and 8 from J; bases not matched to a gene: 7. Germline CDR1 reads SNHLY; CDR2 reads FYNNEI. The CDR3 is CASSDRVVEPQHF. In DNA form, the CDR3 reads TGTGCCAGCAGCGACAGGGTAGTAGAGCCCCAGCATTTT. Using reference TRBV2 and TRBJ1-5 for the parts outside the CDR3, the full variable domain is EPEVTQTPSHQVTQMGQEVILRCVPISNHLYFYWYRQILGQKVEFLVSFYNNEISEKSEIFDDQFSVERPDGSNFTLKIRSTKLEDSAMYFCASSDRVVEPQHFGDGTRLSIL.

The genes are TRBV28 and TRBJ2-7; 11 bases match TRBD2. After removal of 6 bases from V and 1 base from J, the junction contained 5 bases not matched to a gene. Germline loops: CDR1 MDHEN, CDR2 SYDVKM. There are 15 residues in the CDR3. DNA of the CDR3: TGTGCCAGCAGGGGGGCTAGCGGGAGGTCCTACGAGCAGTACTTC. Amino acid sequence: CASRGASGRSYEQYF.

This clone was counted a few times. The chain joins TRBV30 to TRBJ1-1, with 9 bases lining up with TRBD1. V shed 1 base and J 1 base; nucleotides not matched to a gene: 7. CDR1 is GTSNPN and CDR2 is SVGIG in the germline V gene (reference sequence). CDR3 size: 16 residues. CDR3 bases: TGTGCCTGGAGTGGATTAAGGGGACAGGGGAACACTGAAGCTTTCTTT. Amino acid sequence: CAWSGLRGQGNTEAFF. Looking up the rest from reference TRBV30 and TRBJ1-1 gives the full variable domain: SQTIHQWPATLVQPVGSPLSLECTVEGTSNPNLYWYRQAAGRGLQLLFYSVGIGQISSEVPQNLSASRPQDRQFILSSKKLLLSDSGFYLCAWSGLRGQGNTEAFFGQGTRLTVV.

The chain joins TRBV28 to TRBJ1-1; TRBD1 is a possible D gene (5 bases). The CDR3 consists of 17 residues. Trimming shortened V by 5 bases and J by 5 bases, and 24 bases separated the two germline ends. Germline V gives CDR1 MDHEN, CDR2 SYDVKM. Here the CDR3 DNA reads TGTGCCAGCAGTCCAGCGGGGCGGACCTCGGGGGGGACTGAAGCTTTCTTT. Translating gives CASSPAGRTSGGTEAFF.

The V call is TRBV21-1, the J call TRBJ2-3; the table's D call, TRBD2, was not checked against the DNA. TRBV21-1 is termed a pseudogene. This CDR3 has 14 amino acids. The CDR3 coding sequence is TGTGCCAGCAGCCCGGGACTACGCACAGATACGCAGTATTTT. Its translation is CASSPGLRTDTQYF.

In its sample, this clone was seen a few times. CDR3 nucleotides: TGTGCCAGCAGTTTCGGGGGACTAGCGGGTCCCTACGAGCAGTACTTC. Amino acids: CASSFGGLAGPYEQYF. This sequence joins TRBV27 and TRBJ2-7; 12 nucleotides agree with TRBD2. The germline V gene encodes CDR1 MNHEY and CDR2 SMNVEV (reference sequence). Losses at the gene ends were 3 bases for V and 2 bases for J; bases not matched to a gene: 5. The length of the CDR3 is 16 residues.

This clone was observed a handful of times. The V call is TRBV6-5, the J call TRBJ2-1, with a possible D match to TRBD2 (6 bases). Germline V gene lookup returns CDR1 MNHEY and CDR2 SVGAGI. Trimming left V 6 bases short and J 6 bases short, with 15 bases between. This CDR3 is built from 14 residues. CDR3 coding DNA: TGTGCCAGCAGCAGGACTAACTCGGGCAATGAGCAGTTCTTC. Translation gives CASSRTNSGNEQFF.

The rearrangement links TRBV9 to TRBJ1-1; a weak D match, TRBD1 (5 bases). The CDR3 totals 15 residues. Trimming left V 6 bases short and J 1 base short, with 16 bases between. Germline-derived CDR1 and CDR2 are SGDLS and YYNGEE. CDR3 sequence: CASTPGGTANTEAFF. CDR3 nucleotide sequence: TGTGCCAGCACCCCGGGGGGTACAGCGAACACTGAAGCTTTCTTT.